These 22 T cell receptor delta chains originate from one sample sequenced in a study of gamma-delta T cells after stem cell transplantation. TCRdb reprocessed the RT-PCR reads using CATT. The top ten clones hold approximately 62% of a sample with around 16,000 delta-chain clones, about 8.5% of them seen once. Sequenced: gamma-delta T cells. Receptors originate from a human donor. It is not recorded whose cells these are; they may come from a transplant donor.

On this clone: A clone one base away is much larger, so this may be a read error. Other DNA sequences in the sample encode the same CDR3. Here the CDR3 DNA reads TGTGCCTGTGAGAGGCTGGTGGCGAACCGGGGGACCGATAAACTCATCTTT. Its translation: CACERLVANRGTDKLIF. V is TRDV2 and J is TRDJ1, with a tentative D call TRDD3 (5 bases). V was clipped by 4 bases and J by 2 bases, with 22 bases between them. The length of the CDR3 is 17 residues. CDR1 is GEAIGNYY and CDR2 is EKD in the germline V gene.

The chain joins TRDV2 to TRDJ1; 8 positions agree with TRDD3. The CDR3 extends over 16 amino acids. With V trimmed by 0 bases and J by 8 bases, 13 bases remained unmatched. Germline loops: CDR1 GEAIGNYY, CDR2 EKD. CDR3 sequence: CACDTGGRGISEKLIF. In DNA, the CDR3 is TGTGCCTGTGACACCGGGGGCCGGGGGATAAGCGAGAAACTCATCTTT.

As to this clone: It is likely a read error: a sequence one base away is far more abundant. Other DNA sequences within the sample encode an identical CDR3. This chain uses TRDV1 with TRDJ1; D might be TRDD2 or TRDD3, each matching 5 bases. The CDR3 covers 22 residues. Germline-derived CDR1 and CDR2 are TSWWSYY and QGS. The CDR3 DNA reads TGTGCTCTTGGGGAACCCCTTTTTCCCCTCCGGGATTCCTCCCCGTACACCGACAAACTCATCTTT. Its protein is CALGEPLFPLRDSSPYTDKLIF.

With respect to this clone: One base separates it from a far larger clone, so it is likely a read error. Other DNA sequences in this sample translate to the same CDR3. This sequence joins TRDV2 and TRDJ1, with TRDD3 identical over 7 bases. CDR1 and CDR2 from the germline V gene are GEAIGNYY and EKD. The CDR3 runs to 19 residues. The trim removed 0 bases at V and 0 bases at J, leaving 15 bases unmatched. In nucleotides, the CDR3 is TGTGCCTGTGACACCGCGGCGAACTGGGGACATACGTACACCGATAAACTCATCTTT. Amino acids: CACDTAANWGHTYTDKLIF.

This clone was seen only a few times. TCRdb pairs this DNA with a much larger clone's protein that differs at residue 8, likely a read error; the protein shown was translated from the DNA. The chain combines TRDV2 with TRDJ1, with D possibly TRDD3 on 6 matching bases. Germline CDR1 GEAIGNYY, CDR2 EKD. This CDR3 has 18 amino acids. V was trimmed by 1 base and J by 0 bases, leaving 20 bases between them. CDR3 amino acids: CACDTNWEDPIYTDKLIF. The CDR3 region has the DNA TGTGCCTGTGACACGAACTGGGAGGACCCGATTTACACCGATAAACTCATCTTT.

The table lists this clone with a few counts. A much more abundant neighbour one base away suggests this may be a read error. This same CDR3 is encoded by further DNA sequences in the sample. This chain links TRDV2 with TRDJ1; 7 bases match TRDD3. Germline CDR1 reads GEAIGNYY; CDR2 reads EKD. This CDR3 contains 19 residues. J lost 0 bases, V lost 1 base, and 16 bases had no gene match. CDR3 residues: CACDTRTGVGPSYTDKLIF. The CDR3 DNA reads TGTGCCTGTGACACAAGAACTGGGGTAGGTCCATCGTACACCGATAAACTCATCTTT.

This clone was counted between two and nine times. Germline is not matched at one junction end, which may reflect a read error. The chain has TRDV2 and TRDJ3; tentatively, D is TRDD3 (5 bases). Germline V lookup: CDR1 GEAIGNYY, CDR2 EKD. The CDR3 has 20 amino acids. The CDR3 reads CACDKTEGTLTSCDNRPMIF. CDR3 DNA: TGTGCCTGTGACAAAACGGAGGGGACTTTAACCTCCTGTGACAACCGCCCGATGATTTTC.

About this clone: TCRdb lists the protein of a much larger clone for this DNA, which differs at residue 4, so this is likely a read error; the protein given here is translated from the DNA itself. The rearrangement joins TRDV2 to TRDJ1, with TRDD3 matching over 10 bases. From germline, CDR1 is GEAIGNYY and CDR2 EKD. The CDR3 runs to 17 residues. J gave up 1 base and V 5 bases, and 12 bases lay outside the gene matches. The chain's CDR3 is CACALLGDTGITDKLIF. In nucleotides, the CDR3 is TGTGCCTGTGCGTTGTTGGGGGATACTGGGATCACCGATAAACTCATCTTT.

V gene TRDV2 combines with J gene TRDJ1, with D possibly TRDD2 on 5 matching bases. Germline assignment: CDR1 GEAIGNYY and CDR2 EKD. Trimming pared 2 bases from V and 4 bases from J, leaving 31 bases between. The CDR3 runs 20 residues. The CDR3 is CACDILRCSSQSAYSDKLIF. CDR3 DNA sequence: TGTGCCTGTGACATCCTCCGCTGCTCTTCCCAGTCGGCTTACAGCGATAAACTCATCTTT.

The sample holds a few counts of this clone. The chain employs TRDV2 and TRDJ1, with a possible D match to TRDD3 (6 bases). The CDR3 is made up of 19 amino acids. CDR1 GEAIGNYY and CDR2 EKD come from the germline V gene. Between the trimmed V and J ends, which lost 0 bases and 2 bases, there was a span of 24 bases. The CDR3 bases are TGTGCCTGTGACACCGGCACCACAGCGACAGTGGGGGGGACCGATAAACTCATCTTT. It specifies CACDTGTTATVGGTDKLIF.

This clone was counted many times. The protein TCRdb lists belongs to a much larger clone and differs from this DNA's translation at residue 9, which points to a read error; the protein shown is made from the DNA. The CDR3 DNA reads as TGTGCCTGTGACACCGTCACTGGGAGATACAACGGGACTTCGTACACCGATAAACTCATCTTT. Its translation: CACDTVTGRYNGTSYTDKLIF. The chain has TRDV2 and TRDJ1, with D possibly TRDD3 on 6 matching bases. This CDR3 is 21 amino acids long. Germline CDR1 reads GEAIGNYY; CDR2 reads EKD. The V gene lost 0 bases and the J gene lost 0 bases, with 28 bases spanning the gap.

This clone turned up a few times. A far larger clone lies a single base away; this is likely a read error. The same CDR3 arises from other DNA sequences in this sample as well. The chain joins TRDV2 to TRDJ1; 7 positions agree with TRDD3. The CDR3 has 20 residues. Per the germline V gene, CDR1 is GEAIGNYY and CDR2 is EKD. The CDR3 is CACDTVSRRLGTLMADKLIF. The DNA for the CDR3 is TGTGCCTGTGACACCGTTAGTCGGCGACTGGGGACGCTAATGGCCGATAAGCTCATCTTT.

In regard to this clone: The mismatch at residue 11 between this DNA's translation and the TCRdb protein of a much larger clone likely reflects a read error; the protein shown is translated from the DNA. The chain joins TRDV2 to TRDJ1; D is possibly TRDD3 (6 bases). The germline gives CDR1 GEAIGNYY, CDR2 EKD. Trimming shortened V by 0 bases and J by 4 bases, and 29 bases separated the two germline ends. This CDR3 is built from 20 residues. CDR3 protein: CACDTVYQLVEDTTGDKLIF. The DNA for the CDR3 is TGTGCCTGTGACACCGTTTACCAACTCGTGGAGGATACAACGGGCGATAAACTCATCTTT.

This clone was detected a few times. This may arise from a read error, as a much more abundant clone is one base away. Other DNA sequences from this sample encode an identical CDR3 as well. The chain is built from TRDV2 and TRDJ2, with TRDD3 identical over 8 bases. CDR1 and CDR2 (germline): GEAIGNYY, EKD. The CDR3 has 21 residues. The CDR3 region has the DNA TGTGCCTGTGACACGGTGCGGAGCTGGGGGGATAGGGGAGCTTTGACAGCAAAACTCTTCTTT. Its protein is CACDTVRSWGDRGALTAKLFF.

J is TRDJ1 and V is TRDV1; D may match TRDD2 or TRDD3 (5 bases each). Looked up from germline, CDR1 is TSWWSYY and CDR2 is QGS. With 2 bases removed from V and 0 bases from J, the gap between germline ends came to 31 bases. There are 22 residues in the CDR3. CDR3 sequence (DNA): TGTGCTCTTGGGGAAACCCTTTTTACCAGCCGGGATTCCTCCCCGTACACCGATAAACTCATCTTT. Translating gives CALGETLFTSRDSSPYTDKLIF.

At least ten counts were recorded for this clone. TCRdb shows a much larger clone's protein in place of this DNA's translation, and the two differ at residue 3, likely through a read error; the protein shown is translated from the DNA. The sample has other DNA sequences that encode this CDR3 too. The rearrangement joins TRDV1 to TRDJ1, with D unresolved. Looked up from germline, CDR1 is TSWWSYY and CDR2 is QGS. This CDR3 is built from 17 residues. The CDR3 DNA reads as TGTGCTCGTGGGAAACGAATCACATTTCGGGCTTCCGATAAACTCATCTTT. As protein: CARGKRITFRASDKLIF.

This clone has a handful of counts. The protein held in TCRdb is that of a much larger clone and does not match this DNA's translation at residue 5, likely because of a read error; the protein shown is translated from the DNA. The chain employs TRDV2 and TRDJ1; D might be TRDD3 (6 bases). This CDR3 is built from 17 residues. In germline, CDR1 is GEAIGNYY, CDR2 EKD. Trimming took off 3 bases at V and 0 bases at J, with 19 bases between the two ends. This CDR3 is CACDAVGGGQYTDKLIF. CDR3 coding DNA: TGTGCCTGTGACGCCGTCGGTGGGGGCCAGTACACCGATAAACTCATCTTT.

This clone was detected a few times. TCRdb has a much larger clone's protein, which differs at residue 13 from the translation of this DNA, likely because of a read error; what is shown is the protein translated from the DNA. V and J are TRDV2 and TRDJ1, with TRDD3 matching 7 bases. Per germline, CDR1 GEAIGNYY and CDR2 EKD. This CDR3 spans 18 amino acids. V trimming: 2 bases; J trimming: 3 bases; junction bases outside the gene matches: 17. CDR3 protein: CACDKIRTGDINADKLIF. CDR3 nucleotides: TGTGCCTGTGACAAAATTCGTACTGGGGACATAAACGCCGATAAACTCATCTTT.

This clone was observed a handful of times. TCRdb's entry gives the protein of a much larger clone, which mismatches this DNA's translation at residue 3, likely from a read error; the protein reported here is translated from the DNA. The rearrangement joins TRDV2 to TRDJ1; 9 bases are a match to TRDD3. There are 13 residues in the CDR3. Germline V lookup: CDR1 GEAIGNYY, CDR2 EKD. V trimming: 8 bases; J trimming: 1 base; junction bases outside the gene matches: 4. The CDR3 loop is CAFLGIRTDKLIF. The CDR3, as DNA: TGTGCCTTCTTGGGGATACGCACCGATAAACTCATCTTT.

The table lists this clone with a few counts. The protein given by TCRdb reflects a much larger clone and differs at residue 8 from this DNA's translation, likely from a read error; the protein shown is the DNA's translation. The V and J genes are TRDV2 and TRDJ3, with D possibly matching TRDD3 (6 bases). From germline, CDR1 is GEAIGNYY and CDR2 EKD. The ends were cut back, 0 bases at V and 0 bases at J, with 17 bases in the middle. This CDR3 comprises 20 residues. The CDR3 reads CACDTTGGGGASWDTRQMFF. The CDR3 coding sequence is TGTGCCTGTGACACCACCGGGGGTGGGGGCGCCTCCTGGGACACCCGACAGATGTTTTTC.

This clone came up many times. A far more abundant clone sits one base away, making this likely a read error. Additional DNA sequences in this sample encode the identical CDR3. V usage is TRDV2 and J usage is TRDJ1, with no clear D. The CDR3 is made up of 16 amino acids. The germline V gene encodes CDR1 GEAIGNYY and CDR2 EKD. The CDR3 coding sequence is TGTGCCTGCGACACCGCGGGCCCCCCGTACACCGATAAACTCATCTTT. This translates into CACDTAGPPYTDKLIF.

In its sample, this clone ranks as medium-sized. A read error likely explains this, since a far larger clone differs by one base. Other DNA sequences within the sample encode an identical CDR3. This chain uses TRDV2 with TRDJ1, with 11 positions matching TRDD3. The V gene end was trimmed by 2 bases and the J gene end by 0 bases; junction bases not matched to a gene: 10. Germline CDR1 and CDR2: GEAIGNYY and EKD. The CDR3 is made up of 18 amino acids. The CDR3 bases are TGTGCCTGTGACATAGTGGGGGATACGCGGTCTTACACCGATAAACTCATCTTT. The encoded protein is CACDIVGDTRSYTDKLIF.